This TCR beta chain was recovered during a study of cytomegalovirus exposure and HLA in healthy donors. From the 120-subject validation cohort, which was separate from the approximately 670-subject first cohort, the donors were drawn. The table came from immunoSEQ multiplex PCR; TCRdb's copy has only in-frame clones and leaves some out. The repertoire holds 150,000 to 170,000 clones, with more than 70% as singletons. Whole-study results and caveats: First-cohort TCR clusters tended to co-occur in the 120 or so validation repertoires, a later analysis found. The classifier was said to identify cytomegalovirus status with high specificity and sensitivity. In vitro work confirmed that a few CMV-associated chains recognize CMV antigens.

Points on this clone: Its matching antigen is unknown.

The junction had 7 bases not matched to a gene; V was cut back by 6 bases and J by 2 bases. Germline V gives CDR1 MGHRA, CDR2 YSYEKL. The CDR3 is 14 residues long. The receptor comes from a human donor in good health. The chain is built from TRBV4-1 and TRBJ2-7, with 7 bases matching TRBD1. Input material: PBMCs. The CDR3 nucleotides read TGCGCCAGCAGGAGGGACAGCCAGGCCTACGAGCAGTACTTC. It codes for CASRRDSQAYEQYF.